Each of the 19 T cell receptor beta chains below was sequenced from the same sample in a study of blood T cell repertoires in COVID-19. Data came from immunoSEQ multiplex PCR; TCRdb stores just in-frame clones and leaves some out. The table has about 90,000 clones, roughly nine tenths seen once. Sequencing was carried out using peripheral blood. The receptors were gathered from a male donor with acute or convalescent COVID-19.

The chain employs TRBV5-4 and TRBJ2-7, with TRBD1 matching over 9 bases. J was trimmed by 4 bases and V by 3 bases; bases with no gene match: 8. CDR1 is SGHNT and CDR2 is YYREEE in the germline V gene (reference sequence). The CDR3 runs 15 residues. This CDR3 reads CASSSPGTGRYEQYF. As DNA, the CDR3 is TGTGCCAGCAGCTCGCCCGGGACAGGGAGGTACGAGCAGTACTTC.

V usage is TRBV5-4 and J usage is TRBJ2-3; D possibly corresponds to TRBD2 (6 bases). The CDR3 covers 16 residues. Trimming cost V 4 bases and J 3 bases, with 18 bases left between them. In germline, CDR1 is SGHNT, CDR2 YYREEE (reference sequence). This CDR3 is CASSRNGGAGTDTQYF. The CDR3 DNA follows: TGTGCCAGCAGCCGGAATGGCGGGGCGGGTACAGATACGCAGTATTTT.

A few counts support this clone. The chain has TRBV7-2 and TRBJ2-5; D is undetermined. V dropped 1 base and J dropped 2 bases, with 8 bases sitting between them. From germline, CDR1 is SGHTA and CDR2 FQGNSA. CDR3 length: 14 residues. The CDR3 DNA is TGTGCCAGCAGCTTAGGGGCGATGCAAGAGACCCAGTACTTC. It is translated as CASSLGAMQETQYF.

The gene calls are TRBV2 and TRBJ2-3, with D possibly matching TRBD2 (5 bases). The V end was cut by 8 bases, the J end by 4 bases, with 19 bases between. The CDR3 sequence is 15 residues long. Germline V gene lookup returns CDR1 SNHLY and CDR2 FYNNEI. The CDR3 is CASEEAPGPADTQYF. The CDR3 nucleotides read TGTGCCAGCGAGGAGGCTCCCGGACCCGCAGATACGCAGTATTTT. The full variable domain, its missing parts supplied by reference TRBV2 and TRBJ2-3, is EPEVTQTPSHQVTQMGQEVILRCVPISNHLYFYWYRQILGQKVEFLVSFYNNEISEKSEIFDDQFSVERPDGSNFTLKIRSTKLEDSAMYFCASEEAPGPADTQYFGPGTRLTVL.

V and J are TRBV19 and TRBJ2-1; D possibly corresponds to TRBD2 (6 bases). The CDR3 loop spans 13 amino acids. Germline V CDR1 and CDR2: LNHDA, SQIVND (reference sequence). As DNA, the CDR3 is TGTGCAACCCATACTAGCATTTATAGTGAGCAGTTCTTC. Translated, it gives CATHTSIYSEQFF.

V is TRBV6-2 or TRBV6-3 and J is TRBJ2-1; TRBD2 matches at 8 bases. The germline CDR1 and CDR2 sequences are MNHEY and SVGEGT. This CDR3 comprises 14 residues. The ends lost 3 bases at V and 9 bases at J; junction bases unmatched: 7. DNA of the CDR3: TGTGCCAGCAGTTATCGGGGGGGGGCCATTGAGCAGTTCTTC. Residues: CASSYRGGAIEQFF.

This clone was seen a few times. The chain joins TRBV10-3 to TRBJ2-6; no clear D gene. CDR3 length equals 15 residues. Germline V gene data show CDR1 as ENHRY and CDR2 as SYGVKD. With 3 bases removed from V and 4 bases from J, the gap between germline ends came to 10 bases. The CDR3: CAISDSGTGANVLTF. The CDR3 bases are TGTGCCATCAGTGATAGTGGTACCGGGGCCAACGTCCTGACTTTC.

J is TRBJ1-4 and V is TRBV29-1, with 10 nucleotides matching TRBD1. This CDR3 contains 13 residues. Germline V lookup: CDR1 SQVTM, CDR2 ANQGSEA. The J segment lost 8 bases and the V segment lost 5 bases, leaving 5 bases of the junction unmatched. As DNA, the CDR3 is TGCAGCGTTCGGACAGGGGGTGGCGAAAAACTGTTTTTT. As protein: CSVRTGGGEKLFF.

The CDR3 sequence is CASNPGGYSPLHF. The CDR3 DNA follows: TGTGCCAGCAATCCGGGGGGGTATTCACCCCTCCACTTT. The chain joins TRBV9 to TRBJ1-6, with D possibly being TRBD1 (5 bases). V lost 6 bases and J 8 bases, leaving 12 bases between the germline ends. The CDR3 totals 13 residues. The germline V gene has CDR1 SGDLS and CDR2 YYNGEE.

The rearrangement uses TRBV3-1 (or the pseudogene TRBV3-2) and TRBJ2-6, with 12 bases matching TRBD1. J lost 2 bases, V lost 5 bases, and 4 bases had no gene match. The germline gives CDR1 LGHDT, CDR2 YNNKEL (reference sequence). This CDR3 is built from 17 residues. CDR3 DNA: TGTGCCAGCAGCTCCCGGGACAGGGGGCCTGGGGCCAACGTCCTGACTTTC. This codes for CASSSRDRGPGANVLTF.

This clone has just one count. This chain connects TRBV28 to TRBJ2-1; D is unclear. The germline CDR1 and CDR2 sequences are MDHEN and SYDVKM. The germline V and J ends were trimmed by 7 bases and 10 bases, with 20 bases remaining between them. This CDR3 contains 14 residues. CDR3 in DNA: TGTGCCAGCATCCTTACCCCCCCAGGAAGGGAGCAGTTCTTC. Amino acids: CASILTPPGREQFF. Based on the CDR3 plus reference TRBV28 and TRBJ2-1, the full variable domain is DVKVTQSSRYLVKRTGEKVFLECVQDMDHENMFWYRQDPGLGLRLIYFSYDVKMKEKGDIPEGYSVSREKKERFSLILESASTNQTSMYLCASILTPPGREQFFGPGTRLTVL.

The genes are TRBV25-1 and TRBJ1-2; 7 bases align to TRBD1. Per germline, CDR1 MGHDK and CDR2 SYGVNS. The trim removed 4 bases at V and 7 bases at J, leaving 6 bases unmatched. The CDR3 covers 13 residues. The CDR3 loop is CASSGRTGGGYTF. The CDR3 bases are TGTGCCAGCAGTGGTCGGACAGGCGGTGGCTACACCTTC.

This chain uses TRBV5-1 with TRBJ1-3, with D possibly TRBD1 on 6 matching bases. Looked up from germline, CDR1 is SGHRS and CDR2 is YFSETQ. Trimming removed 6 bases at V and 2 bases at J, with 12 bases between. The CDR3 runs to 14 residues. DNA of the CDR3: TGCGCCAGCACCCCGGGGACAACTGGAAACACCATATATTTT. Its protein product is CASTPGTTGNTIYF.

CDR3 region: CASSGDRGPTNQPQHF. The CDR3 DNA reads as TGTGCCAGCAGTGGAGACAGGGGTCCCACCAATCAGCCCCAGCATTTT. The chain carries TRBV6-1 and TRBJ1-5; TRBD1 matches 8 bases. V shed 4 bases, J shed 3 bases, and the junction held 8 bases outside the gene matches. Germline values: CDR1 MNHNS, CDR2 SASEGT. The CDR3 runs 16 residues.

This clone appeared a few times. The V and J genes are TRBV30 and TRBJ1-6, with 9 bases lining up with TRBD1. Germline trimming cut 7 bases from V and 0 bases from J; bases unmatched to any gene: 4. CDR1 GTSNPN and CDR2 SVGIG come from the germline V gene (reference sequence). This CDR3 has 15 amino acids. This chain's CDR3 is CAYGTGSSYNSPLHF. CDR3 bases: TGTGCCTACGGGACAGGGAGCTCCTATAATTCACCCCTCCACTTT.

The chain combines TRBV5-1 with TRBJ2-1; 8 bases map to TRBD1. There are 15 residues in the CDR3. CDR1 and CDR2 from the germline V gene are SGHRS and YFSETQ. V gave up 4 bases and J gave up 0 bases; unmatched junction bases: 3. The CDR3 loop is CASSKGTGSYNEQFF. CDR3 nucleotides: TGCGCCAGCAGCAAAGGGACAGGCTCCTACAATGAGCAGTTCTTC.

The chain couples TRBV6-2 or TRBV6-3 to TRBJ1-4; D perhaps matches TRBD1 (6 bases). This CDR3 spans 14 amino acids. Trimming cost V 4 bases and J 12 bases, with 18 bases left between them. Germline V gene lookup returns CDR1 MNHEY and CDR2 SVGEGT. The CDR3 DNA follows: TGTGCCAGCAGTTTGTCGGGGGGCCCCGGGCAACTGTTTTTT. It translates to CASSLSGGPGQLFF.

This chain joins TRBV5-4 and TRBJ1-4; tentatively, D is TRBD1 (6 bases). Germline V gene data show CDR1 as SGHNT and CDR2 as YYREEE (reference sequence). The CDR3 totals 15 residues. With 4 bases removed from V and 5 bases from J, the gap between germline ends came to 15 bases. The CDR3 sequence is CASSREGDRNEKLFF. The CDR3 DNA sequence: TGTGCCAGCAGCAGGGAGGGGGATCGAAATGAAAAACTGTTTTTT.

The chain is built from TRBV7-2 and TRBJ2-5; the D is unclear. Per germline, CDR1 SGHTA and CDR2 FQGNSA. Trimming stripped 0 bases from V and 2 bases from J, with 7 bases between. CDR3 size: 14 residues. CDR3 protein: CASSLARRQETQYF. The DNA of the CDR3 is TGTGCCAGCAGCTTAGCTAGGCGGCAAGAGACCCAGTACTTC.